The entry below gives a single TCR beta chain sequence along with its context. The target antigen is unknown. Trimming took 4 bases from V and 10 from J; bases not matched to a gene: 3. CDR1 is LNHNV and CDR2 is YYDKDF in the germline V gene (reference sequence). The CDR3 has 12 residues. This entry comes from a study of cytomegalovirus exposure and HLA in healthy donors. Study-level results: A later analysis reportedly found fewer N-insertions in an Asian-associated ancestry cluster than the roughly 680-donor mean.

13 Jbeta primers and 60 Vbeta primers were used for the PCR. Clones were read by immunoSEQ multiplex PCR, and TCRdb kept only the in-frame ones, dropping some. The top ten hold 4% to 4.5% of the sample, which has 110,000 or so clones, over 65% seen once. V gene TRBV15 combines with J gene TRBJ1-2, with 10 bases identical to TRBD1. Sequenced material: PBMCs. The TCR was taken from a woman aged 40-49 years in good health and CMV-seropositive. CDR3 DNA sequence: TGTGCCACCAGCACCGGGACAGGGGACTACACCTTC. It codes for CATSTGTGDYTF.